Sequencing of this T cell receptor beta chain was carried out in a study of T cells in Graves' hyperthyroidism and ophthalmopathy. Aged 18 to 65, the patients had hyperthyroidism that was newly diagnosed and had lasted under 2 months. Exclusions: uncontrolled infection, other autoimmune disease, pregnancy, lactation. Comments on this clonotype: Its antigen is as yet unknown.

Amplification of TCR beta CDR3 regions was performed using RNA transcripts as template. Carried out on the TCR CDR3, a first-round RT-PCR used the HTBI primer set. TCRdb recomputed calls from the multiplex PCR reads with MiXCR, one row per CDR3 protein. Of some 800,000 distinct CDR3 sequences in the sample, roughly 40% were seen once. Whole-study results and caveats: Blood also showed most of the thyroid clonotypes that were expanded above 0.001.

The V and J ends lost 5 bases and 6 bases respectively, with 16 bases between them. The CDR3 has 15 amino acids. The germline CDR1 and CDR2 sequences are SGHAT and FQDESV (reference sequence). The V gene is TRBV11-1, the J gene TRBJ2-2, with D perhaps TRBD2 (5 bases). The sample was blood. This clonotype originated in a man younger than 30 with Graves' hyperthyroidism. The CDR3 DNA reads as TGTGCCAGCAGCCAAGAACCCAACGGGGCCGGGGAGCTGTTTTTT. Translation: CASSQEPNGAGELFF. Full variable domain (remainder filled in from reference TRBV11-1 and TRBJ2-2): EAEVAQSPRYKITEKSQAVAFWCDPISGHATLYWYRQILGQGPELLVQFQDESVVDDSQLPKDRFSAERLKGVDSTLKIQPAELGDSAMYLCASSQEPNGAGELFFGEGSRLTVL.